This entry lists 25 T cell receptor beta chains sequenced from one sample in a study of T cell responses to AZD1222 COVID-19 vaccine. Sequencing was performed with immunoSEQ multiplex PCR; in TCRdb, only in-frame clones are kept and a portion is missing. This repertoire shows about 100,000 clones, around 96% found once; its top ten account for roughly 2.2%. This specimen consisted of peripheral blood, obtained on day 0 of AZD1222 vaccination. The receptors shown here come from an adult in good health.

The CDR3 region is CASSPGDIWSNVLTF. CDR3 DNA: TGTGCCAGCAGCCCTGGGGACATTTGGTCCAACGTCCTGACTTTC. The chain recombines TRBV7-3 with TRBJ2-6, with D possibly being TRBD1 (6 bases). The CDR3 is made up of 15 amino acids. CDR1 and CDR2 from the germline V gene are SGHTA and FQGTGA. V was trimmed by 5 bases and J by 8 bases, leaving 16 bases between them.

This chain connects TRBV6-5 to TRBJ2-7; 8 nucleotides match TRBD1. Germline assignment: CDR1 MNHEY and CDR2 SVGAGI. Germline trimming cut 2 bases from V and 0 bases from J; bases unmatched to any gene: 0. CDR3 length: 14 amino acids. The CDR3 region is CASSYDRGSYEQYF. CDR3 DNA sequence: TGTGCCAGCAGTTACGACAGGGGCTCCTACGAGCAGTACTTC.

The chain couples TRBV18 to TRBJ1-2, with D possibly TRBD1 on 6 matching bases. Germline V gene data show CDR1 as KGHSH and CDR2 as LQKENI. CDR3 length: 13 residues. V lost 2 bases and J 2 bases, leaving 6 bases between the germline ends. The CDR3 DNA reads TGTGCCAGCTCACCAACAGGGAACTATGGCTACACCTTC. This sequence encodes CASSPTGNYGYTF.

V is TRBV18 and J is TRBJ2-3; TRBD1 is a possible D gene (5 bases). Trimming stripped 3 bases from V and 6 bases from J, with 10 bases between. Germline lookup yields CDR1 KGHSH and CDR2 LQKENI. This CDR3 comprises 13 residues. The DNA of the CDR3 is TGTGCCAGCTCACCGCCAGGGTTGGATACGCAGTATTTT. This codes for CASSPPGLDTQYF.

V and J are TRBV4-3 and TRBJ1-1; no clear D. The germline gives CDR1 LGHNA, CDR2 YSLEER. The CDR3 has 15 amino acids. V dropped 4 bases and J dropped 1 base, with 13 bases sitting between them. The CDR3 protein is CASSPRGDKNTEAFF. The CDR3 DNA sequence: TGCGCCAGCAGCCCCCGGGGAGACAAGAACACTGAAGCTTTCTTT.

The V and J genes are TRBV28 and TRBJ1-1; TRBD1 is a possible D gene (6 bases). The CDR3 extends over 15 amino acids. Germline V CDR1 and CDR2: MDHEN, SYDVKM. The V end lost 6 bases, the J end lost 4 bases, and 18 bases lay between the germline ends. In nucleotides, the CDR3 is TGTGCCAGCAGGAGCCCGGGGGCGCGGGGCACTGAAGCTTTCTTT. Protein: CASRSPGARGTEAFF.

The chain uses TRBV18 and TRBJ1-6, with no clear D. Germline V gene sequence: CDR1 KGHSH, CDR2 LQKENI. With 2 bases removed from V and 10 bases from J, the gap between germline ends came to 9 bases. The CDR3 consists of 13 residues. CDR3 sequence (DNA): TGTGCCAGCTCACCAGAGGCGGTATCACCCCTCCACTTT. Its protein is CASSPEAVSPLHF.

The chain links TRBV2 to TRBJ1-6, with 9 bases matching TRBD1. With V trimmed by 5 bases and J by 14 bases, 4 bases remained unmatched. The CDR3 is made up of 12 amino acids. The germline gives CDR1 SNHLY, CDR2 FYNNEI. This chain's CDR3 is CASSIDRGALHF. For the CDR3, the DNA is TGTGCCAGCAGTATCGACAGGGGGGCCCTCCACTTT.

V is TRBV19 and J is TRBJ1-2; D gene uncertain. The germline CDR1 and CDR2 sequences are LNHDA and SQIVND (reference sequence). This CDR3 spans 13 amino acids. Deletions cut 8 bases from V and 4 bases from J, with 14 bases between. In nucleotides, the CDR3 is TGTGCCAGTCTGGGGTACCAAGGCTATGGCTACACCTTC. Protein sequence: CASLGYQGYGYTF.

The chain joins TRBV5-1 to TRBJ1-4; 8 bases map to TRBD1. V shed 4 bases and J 5 bases; nucleotides not matched to a gene: 13. Germline loops: CDR1 SGHRS, CDR2 YFSETQ. The CDR3 consists of 17 residues. In DNA, the CDR3 is TGCGCCAGCAGCCCCTCTGGAGCCAGGGGGCCGAATGAAAAACTGTTTTTT. Its translation is CASSPSGARGPNEKLFF.

The chain has TRBV16 and TRBJ1-5, with TRBD1 matching 7 bases. V was pared by 4 bases and J by 3 bases, with 3 bases of the junction left unmatched. CDR3 length: 14 amino acids. Germline lookup yields CDR1 KGHSY and CDR2 FQNENV. The CDR3 sequence: CASSRDSNNQPQHF. CDR3 coding DNA: TGTGCCAGCAGCCGGGACAGCAACAATCAGCCCCAGCATTTT.

This sequence joins TRBV7-2 and TRBJ2-3; 8 bases are a match to TRBD2. This CDR3 contains 16 residues. J was trimmed by 4 bases and V by 5 bases; bases with no gene match: 11. The germline CDR1 and CDR2 sequences are SGHTA and FQGNSA. The CDR3 region has the DNA TGTGCCAGCAGCCCCTGGAGTAGCGGGGCGGCAGATACGCAGTATTTT. Translated: CASSPWSSGAADTQYF.

V gene TRBV7-8 combines with J gene TRBJ1-1; D not resolved. Germline CDR1 is SGHVS and CDR2 is FQNEAQ. The CDR3 is made up of 13 amino acids. The ends were cut back, 0 bases at V and 7 bases at J, with 9 bases in the middle. The CDR3 sequence is CASSLALGSEAFF. The CDR3 bases are TGTGCCAGCAGCTTAGCTCTGGGCAGTGAAGCTTTCTTT.

The CDR3 DNA reads as TGTGCCAGCAGTTTATGGAAGGCGGTGAATGAAAAACTGTTTTTT. It is translated as CASSLWKAVNEKLFF. The chain employs TRBV28 and TRBJ1-4; the D is unclear. Trimming pared 0 bases from V and 5 bases from J, leaving 10 bases between. The germline V gene has CDR1 MDHEN and CDR2 SYDVKM. This CDR3 spans 15 amino acids.

The chain combines TRBV6-5 with TRBJ1-2; 8 nucleotides align to TRBD1. The V and J ends lost 8 bases and 11 bases, in that order; junction bases with no gene match: 10. The CDR3 spans 12 residues. CDR1 is MNHEY and CDR2 is SVGAGI in the germline V gene. The CDR3 coding sequence is TGTGCCAGCTTGAGGACAGGGCCCCTATACACCTTC. This codes for CASLRTGPLYTF.

This sequence joins TRBV9 and TRBJ1-1; 9 bases match TRBD1. With V trimmed by 3 bases and J by 7 bases, 10 bases remained unmatched. This CDR3 comprises 15 residues. Germline V lookup: CDR1 SGDLS, CDR2 YYNGEE. CDR3 bases: TGTGCCAGCAGCGCATCCGGGACAGGGACTGATGAAGCTTTCTTT. Its protein is CASSASGTGTDEAFF.

The chain employs TRBV28 and TRBJ1-4, with TRBD1 matching over 8 bases. Trimming removed 7 bases from V and 8 bases from J; junction bases left unmatched: 18. The CDR3 sequence is 17 residues long. Germline lookup yields CDR1 MDHEN and CDR2 SYDVKM. CDR3 protein: CASKLMGQGAVKEKLFF. As DNA, the CDR3 is TGTGCCAGCAAACTCATGGGCCAGGGGGCTGTTAAGGAAAAACTGTTTTTT. The full variable domain, rest sourced from reference TRBV28 and TRBJ1-4, is DVKVTQSSRYLVKRTGEKVFLECVQDMDHENMFWYRQDPGLGLRLIYFSYDVKMKEKGDIPEGYSVSREKKERFSLILESASTNQTSMYLCASKLMGQGAVKEKLFFGSGTQLSVL.

With regard to this clone: This CDR3 is also generated by other DNA sequences in the sample. This sequence joins TRBV19 and TRBJ1-5; TRBD1 matches at 8 bases. The junction had 6 bases not matched to a gene; V was cut back by 6 bases and J by 2 bases. CDR1 and CDR2 (germline): LNHDA, SQIVND (reference sequence). CDR3 length: 15 amino acids. This CDR3 reads CASRPQGAGNQPQHF. The DNA for the CDR3 is TGTGCCAGTAGGCCGCAGGGGGCAGGCAATCAGCCCCAGCATTTT.

The chain joins TRBV20-1 to TRBJ1-4, with D perhaps TRBD1 (5 bases). The CDR3 consists of 18 residues. Trimming removed 3 bases at V and 3 bases at J, with 23 bases between. Germline CDR1 and CDR2: DFQATT and SNEGSKA (reference sequence). CDR3 amino acids: CSASTRDGGIMANEKLFF. Here the CDR3 DNA reads TGCAGTGCTAGTACCCGGGACGGTGGGATAATGGCTAATGAAAAACTGTTTTTT.

V usage is TRBV4-3 and J usage is TRBJ2-1; 10 nucleotides line up with TRBD1. Germline V CDR1 and CDR2: LGHNA, YSLEER. Losses at the gene ends were 4 bases for V and 7 bases for J; bases not matched to a gene: 10. This CDR3 has 16 residues. CDR3 coding DNA: TGCGCCAGCAGCCCGGGACAGGGGATGGTTGAAAATGAGCAGTTCTTC. It codes for CASSPGQGMVENEQFF.

The rearrangement joins TRBV19 to TRBJ1-4; TRBD1 aligns across 10 bases. The CDR3 is 16 residues long. V shed 6 bases and J 0 bases; nucleotides not matched to a gene: 4. Germline V CDR1 and CDR2: LNHDA, SQIVND (reference sequence). CDR3 loop: CASRMGTGATNEKLFF. The CDR3, as DNA: TGTGCCAGTAGAATGGGGACAGGGGCAACTAATGAAAAACTGTTTTTT.

Concerning this clone itself: The junction does not match germline at one end; this may be a read error. The chain carries TRBV19 and TRBJ1-2, with D hard to call. Germline V gene lookup returns CDR1 LNHDA and CDR2 SQIVND (reference sequence). The length of the CDR3 is 15 residues. This CDR3 reads CASSTGVRQPYGYTF. The DNA for the CDR3 is TGTGCCAGTAGTACTGGTGTCCGGCAGCCCTATGGCTACACTTTC.

This chain connects TRBV19 to TRBJ1-2; no clear D. The germline V gene encodes CDR1 LNHDA and CDR2 SQIVND (reference sequence). The V gene lost 2 bases and the J gene lost 7 bases, with 8 bases spanning the gap. The CDR3 is 12 residues long. The CDR3 DNA sequence: TGTGCCAGTAGTATACGGGGATCTGGCTACACCTTC. Translating gives CASSIRGSGYTF.

The chain combines TRBV7-8 with TRBJ1-4; D is undetermined. Per the germline V gene, CDR1 is SGHVS and CDR2 is FQNEAQ. There are 16 residues in the CDR3. Trimming took 6 bases from V and 3 from J, leaving 17 bases between them. CDR3 amino acids: CASSPNRGRANEKLFF. The CDR3 nucleotides read TGTGCCAGCAGTCCCAACCGAGGGAGGGCTAATGAAAAACTGTTTTTT. The entire variable domain, with the rest obtained from reference TRBV7-8 and TRBJ1-4, is as follows: GAGVSQSPRYKVAKRGQDVALRCDPISGHVSLFWYQQALGQGPEFLTYFQNEAQLDKSGLPSDRFFAERPEGSVSTLKIQRTQQEDSAVYLCASSPNRGRANEKLFFGSGTQLSVL.

This chain connects TRBV2 to TRBJ1-5; D is unclear. CDR1 SNHLY and CDR2 FYNNEI come from the germline V gene. V was pared by 5 bases and J by 1 base, with 6 bases between. There are 13 residues in the CDR3. CDR3 residues: CASSLGSNQPQHF. CDR3 DNA: TGTGCCAGCAGTTTGGGAAGCAATCAGCCCCAGCATTTT.